The next 32 T cell receptor beta chains were all read from a single sample in a study of blood T cell repertoires in COVID-19. Data came from immunoSEQ multiplex PCR; TCRdb stores just in-frame clones and leaves some out. The sample has about 330,000 clones; more than 70% are singletons. The specimen was peripheral blood. The source is a woman in her 50s with acute or convalescent COVID-19.

The rearrangement uses TRBV27 and TRBJ2-3; 12 nucleotides agree with TRBD2. The CDR3 runs to 18 residues. The germline CDR1 and CDR2 sequences are MNHEY and SMNVEV (reference sequence). V lost 0 bases and J lost 5; bases outside the gene matches: 9. The CDR3 bases are TGTGCCAGCAGTTTATCCGTAGGACTAGCGGGGCGCAGAGATACGCAGTATTTT. Residues: CASSLSVGLAGRRDTQYF.

The chain's CDR3 is CSVDQETTYNEQFF. For the CDR3, the DNA is TGCAGCGTCGATCAGGAGACTACCTACAATGAGCAGTTCTTC. J is TRBJ2-1 and V is TRBV29-1; D perhaps matches TRBD2 (5 bases). V was trimmed by 6 bases and J by 2 bases, leaving 14 bases between them. CDR1 SQVTM and CDR2 ANQGSEA come from the germline V gene. The CDR3 runs to 14 residues.

V and J are TRBV7-2 and TRBJ2-1; D is perhaps TRBD1 (5 bases). In germline, CDR1 is SGHTA, CDR2 FQGNSA. The CDR3 is 18 amino acids. V lost 1 base and J 0 bases, leaving 16 bases between the germline ends. CDR3 sequence: CASSLVGPGASSYNEQFF. The DNA of the CDR3 is TGTGCCAGCAGCTTAGTTGGCCCTGGGGCCAGCTCCTACAATGAGCAGTTCTTC.

Notes on this clone: The sample has other DNA sequences that encode this CDR3 too. The CDR3 protein is CASSAGGGETQYF. The DNA of the CDR3 is TGTGCCAGCAGTGCCGGCGGGGGAGAGACCCAGTACTTC. The V and J genes are TRBV2 and TRBJ2-5; TRBD2 agrees at 7 bases. This CDR3 contains 13 residues. With 4 bases clipped from V and 4 bases from J, the junction kept 3 bases outside the gene matches. The germline V gene has CDR1 SNHLY and CDR2 FYNNEI.

J is TRBJ1-3 and V is TRBV7-8; 7 bases are shared with TRBD1. The CDR3 contains 15 residues. The V gene's germline CDR1 is SGHVS and CDR2 FQNEAQ. V was pared by 5 bases and J by 4 bases, with 8 bases of the junction left unmatched. The CDR3: CASSQGGVSGNTIYF. CDR3 bases: TGTGCCAGCAGCCAGGGGGGGGTCTCGGGAAACACCATATATTTT.

The rearrangement uses TRBV19 and TRBJ1-1, with a weak D call TRBD1 (5 bases). Trimming shortened V by 2 bases and J by 0 bases, and 10 bases separated the two germline ends. The CDR3 runs to 15 residues. CDR1 and CDR2 (germline): LNHDA, SQIVND (reference sequence). CDR3 amino acids: CASSIPQELNTEAFF. In nucleotides, the CDR3 is TGTGCCAGTAGTATACCACAGGAACTGAACACTGAAGCTTTCTTT.

The V and J genes are TRBV28 and TRBJ1-1; TRBD1 matches at 11 bases. Germline loops: CDR1 MDHEN, CDR2 SYDVKM. This CDR3 contains 16 residues. V was pared by 6 bases and J by 6 bases, with 12 bases of the junction left unmatched. The CDR3 coding sequence is TGTGCCAGCAGCTTCCCTCAGGACAGGGGGCTAGCTGAAGCTTTCTTT. It translates to CASSFPQDRGLAEAFF.

This rearrangement joins TRBV2 to TRBJ2-7, with D perhaps TRBD2 (5 bases). With 7 bases removed from V and 1 base from J, the gap between germline ends came to 8 bases. The germline CDR1 and CDR2 sequences are SNHLY and FYNNEI. The CDR3 covers 12 residues. CDR3 residues: CASNRESYEQYF. The CDR3 DNA reads TGTGCCAGCAATAGGGAGTCCTACGAGCAGTACTTC.

This sequence joins TRBV10-3 and TRBJ1-6, with TRBD1 identical over 8 bases. The J segment lost 10 bases and the V segment lost 6 bases, leaving 8 bases of the junction unmatched. This CDR3 has 14 amino acids. CDR1 is ENHRY and CDR2 is SYGVKD in the germline V gene. Written as DNA, the CDR3 is TGTGCCATCAGGGCAGGGGGCGCAGGATCACCCCTCCACTTT. It yields the protein CAIRAGGAGSPLHF.

The chain links TRBV5-8 to TRBJ2-1; the match to TRBD2 covers 11 bases. V was clipped by 1 base and J by 7 bases; unmatched bases: 19. The CDR3 extends over 20 amino acids. Germline CDR1 reads SGHTS; CDR2 reads YDEGEE. CDR3 in DNA: TGTGCCAGCAGCTTGTACCGGGAGTCGACTAGCGGGAAATCTGAAAATGAGCAGTTCTTC. Protein product: CASSLYRESTSGKSENEQFF.

V and J are TRBV9 and TRBJ2-1, with 10 bases aligning to TRBD2. CDR1 and CDR2 from the germline V gene are SGDLS and YYNGEE. The trim removed 0 bases at V and 12 bases at J, leaving 6 bases unmatched. The CDR3 has 14 residues. The CDR3 sequence is CASSVGLAGELQFF. The CDR3 nucleotides read TGTGCCAGCAGCGTAGGGCTAGCGGGAGAATTGCAGTTCTTC.

The chain uses TRBV2 and TRBJ1-2, with D hard to call. The V and J ends lost 3 bases and 4 bases respectively, with 6 bases between them. The germline CDR1 and CDR2 sequences are SNHLY and FYNNEI. CDR3 size: 12 residues. The DNA of the CDR3 is TGTGCCAGCAGTGAGCAGGTCTATGGCTACACCTTC. It specifies CASSEQVYGYTF.

This clone was seen once. V usage is TRBV5-8 and J usage is TRBJ1-2; D may be TRBD1 (6 bases). CDR3 length equals 13 residues. Trimming removed 7 bases at V and 3 bases at J, with 13 bases between. CDR1 and CDR2 (germline): SGHTS, YDEGEE. CDR3 residues: CASAGQGHYGYTF. CDR3 bases: TGTGCCAGCGCTGGTCAGGGGCACTATGGCTACACCTTC.

This chain uses TRBV7-3 with TRBJ2-4, with TRBD1 matching 9 bases. CDR1 and CDR2 (germline): SGHTA, FQGTGA. Germline trimming cut 5 bases from V and 4 bases from J; bases unmatched to any gene: 9. The CDR3 is 16 residues long. DNA for the CDR3: TGTGCCAGCAGCCATACAGGGGGCGCTTCAAAAAACATTCAGTACTTC. This translates into CASSHTGGASKNIQYF. Filled out from reference TRBV7-3 and TRBJ2-4, the complete variable domain reads GAGVSQTPSNKVTEKGKYVELRCDPISGHTALYWYRQSLGQGPEFLIYFQGTGAADDSGLPNDRFFAVRPEGSVSTLKIQRTERGDSAVYLCASSHTGGASKNIQYFGAGTRLSVL.

The chain employs TRBV7-3 and TRBJ2-1; perhaps TRBD2 as D (5 bases). The length of the CDR3 is 14 residues. The germline V gene has CDR1 SGHTA and CDR2 FQGTGA. The V end lost 0 bases, the J end lost 7 bases, and 10 bases lay between the germline ends. CDR3: CASSLTRSGNEQFF. DNA of the CDR3: TGTGCCAGCAGCTTAACAAGGTCGGGGAATGAGCAGTTCTTC. Based on the CDR3 plus reference TRBV7-3 and TRBJ2-1, the full variable domain is GAGVSQTPSNKVTEKGKYVELRCDPISGHTALYWYRQSLGQGPEFLIYFQGTGAADDSGLPNDRFFAVRPEGSVSTLKIQRTERGDSAVYLCASSLTRSGNEQFFGPGTRLTVL.

This chain links TRBV7-9 with TRBJ1-5, with D tentatively TRBD1 (5 bases). The CDR3 extends over 15 amino acids. Germline-derived CDR1 and CDR2 are SEHNR and FQNEAQ (reference sequence). The germline V and J ends were trimmed by 3 bases and 4 bases, with 13 bases remaining between them. CDR3 bases: TGTGCCAGCAGCTTGGCGCAGGGCCCAAATCAGCCCCAGCATTTT. This encodes CASSLAQGPNQPQHF.

The gene calls are TRBV7-2 and TRBJ1-1; 7 nucleotides line up with TRBD1. The CDR3 spans 14 residues. V lost 5 bases to trimming and J lost 4 bases; unmatched junction nucleotides: 7. The V gene's germline CDR1 is SGHTA and CDR2 FQGNSA. CDR3 sequence (DNA): TGTGCCAGCAGCAGAAGACAGGGCCCCACTGAAGCTTTCTTT. This gives the protein CASSRRQGPTEAFF.

The chain carries TRBV25-1 and TRBJ1-1; TRBD1 might be the D (5 bases). The V end lost 2 bases, the J end lost 6 bases, and 10 bases lay between the germline ends. Germline assignment: CDR1 MGHDK and CDR2 SYGVNS. The CDR3 is 13 residues long. Here the CDR3 DNA reads TGTGCCAGCAGTGAAGCAGGGTTATCTGAAGCTTTCTTT. It specifies CASSEAGLSEAFF.

The V call is TRBV2, the J call TRBJ2-2, with TRBD2 matching 8 bases. This CDR3 is built from 16 residues. Germline CDR1 reads SNHLY; CDR2 reads FYNNEI. Losses at the gene ends were 4 bases for V and 0 bases for J; bases not matched to a gene: 4. This CDR3 is CASSARLAPNTGELFF. Here the CDR3 DNA reads TGTGCCAGCAGTGCCCGACTAGCGCCGAACACCGGGGAGCTGTTTTTT.

V is TRBV14 and J is TRBJ2-2, with 9 bases that match TRBD2. The V segment lost 4 bases and the J segment 5 bases; nucleotides outside the gene matches: 8. Germline V lookup: CDR1 SGHDN, CDR2 FVKESK. There are 16 residues in the CDR3. The CDR3 nucleotides are TGTGCCAGCAGCCTCCATAGCGGGAGAGGGACCGGGGAGCTGTTTTTT. Translated, it gives CASSLHSGRGTGELFF.

The chain is built from TRBV5-6 and TRBJ1-1; 8 nucleotides agree with TRBD1. CDR1 is SGHDT, CDR2 YYEEEE, per germline. The V and J ends lost 1 base and 1 base, in that order; junction bases with no gene match: 9. The CDR3 runs 17 residues. The CDR3 reads CASSLKPTGGRNTEAFF. CDR3 bases: TGTGCCAGCAGCTTGAAACCTACAGGGGGGCGGAACACTGAAGCTTTCTTT.

Here the CDR3 reads CSVDVGGSTDTQYF. CDR3 nucleotides: TGCAGCGTTGATGTCGGCGGGTCCACAGATACGCAGTATTTT. The chain is built from TRBV29-1 and TRBJ2-3, with D perhaps TRBD2 (5 bases). V was trimmed by 3 bases and J by 2 bases, leaving 12 bases between them. This CDR3 is built from 14 residues. Germline V gene lookup returns CDR1 SQVTM and CDR2 ANQGSEA.

The chain joins TRBV7-9 to TRBJ1-1; the D gene is possibly TRBD1 (6 bases). Germline loops: CDR1 SEHNR, CDR2 FQNEAQ (reference sequence). The CDR3 is 15 residues long. Between the trimmed V and J ends, which lost 2 bases and 5 bases, there was a span of 15 bases. The CDR3 reads CASSLSRTDGTEAFF. CDR3 bases: TGTGCCAGCAGCTTATCTCGGACAGACGGTACTGAAGCTTTCTTT. The full variable domain, its missing parts supplied by reference TRBV7-9 and TRBJ1-1, is DTGVSQNPRHKITKRGQNVTFRCDPISEHNRLYWYRQTLGQGPEFLTYFQNEAQLEKSRLLSDRFSAERPKGSFSTLEIQRTEQGDSAMYLCASSLSRTDGTEAFFGQGTRLTVV.

The chain links TRBV28 to TRBJ1-2, with 9 bases that match TRBD1. The germline gives CDR1 MDHEN, CDR2 SYDVKM. After removal of 8 bases from V and 7 bases from J, the junction contained 17 bases not matched to a gene. This CDR3 has 16 amino acids. For the CDR3, the DNA is TGTGCCAGCGGGGAGGGCTCCGGGACAGGGCGTTTTGGCTACACCTTC. This sequence encodes CASGEGSGTGRFGYTF.

This clone was counted only a few times. The rearrangement joins TRBV7-9 to TRBJ1-1; 8 positions agree with TRBD1. The CDR3 spans 16 residues. Germline CDR1 is SEHNR and CDR2 is FQNEAQ (reference sequence). J gave up 5 bases and V 4 bases, and 12 bases lay outside the gene matches. CDR3 protein: CASSSWLGQGKTEAFF. For the CDR3, the DNA is TGTGCCAGCAGCTCTTGGTTAGGACAGGGAAAAACTGAAGCTTTCTTT.

V gene TRBV5-1 combines with J gene TRBJ2-3; TRBD2 is a possible D gene (6 bases). V lost 4 bases, J lost 4 bases, and 16 bases lay in between. There are 15 residues in the CDR3. Germline-derived CDR1 and CDR2 are SGHRS and YFSETQ. DNA of the CDR3: TGCGCCAGCAGCGGAACGGGCCGCGGGGCAGATACGCAGTATTTT. Its translation: CASSGTGRGADTQYF.

This chain joins TRBV10-3 and TRBJ2-7; no reliable D call. The V end was cut by 0 bases, the J end by 5 bases, with 2 bases between. The CDR3 has 11 amino acids. Germline lookup yields CDR1 ENHRY and CDR2 SYGVKD. In DNA form, the CDR3 reads TGTGCCATCAGTGAGTCCGACGAGCAGTACTTC. Translated: CAISESDEQYF.

CDR3 sequence: CAWSDTGTGGTEAFF. CDR3 sequence (DNA): TGTGCCTGGAGTGATACCGGGACAGGGGGCACTGAAGCTTTCTTT. The rearrangement joins TRBV30 to TRBJ1-1; 11 bases map to TRBD1. Per the germline V gene, CDR1 is GTSNPN and CDR2 is SVGIG (reference sequence). Unmatched junction bases numbered 5, after V lost 1 base and J lost 4 bases. The CDR3 spans 15 residues.

This clone has a handful of counts. J is TRBJ2-5 and V is TRBV5-4, with 10 bases fitting TRBD2. CDR3 length equals 16 residues. Germline V gene data show CDR1 as SGHNT and CDR2 as YYREEE (reference sequence). Unmatched junction bases numbered 8, after V lost 3 bases and J lost 3 bases. CDR3 residues: CASSSRASGSEETQYF. The CDR3 DNA follows: TGTGCCAGCAGCTCGAGGGCTAGCGGGAGTGAAGAGACCCAGTACTTC.

The rearrangement uses TRBV19 and TRBJ2-1; 13 bases map to TRBD2. The CDR3 runs to 18 residues. Per germline, CDR1 LNHDA and CDR2 SQIVND (reference sequence). V was pared by 10 bases and J by 8 bases, with 20 bases of the junction left unmatched. The CDR3 nucleotides are TGTGCCACCTCCGTAACCCCACTAGCGGGAGGGCCGAGGGATGAGCAGTTCTTC. Protein sequence: CATSVTPLAGGPRDEQFF.

The table lists this clone with a count of one. The rearrangement joins TRBV6-6 to TRBJ2-4; D may be TRBD2 (5 bases). Germline V CDR1 and CDR2: MNHNY, SVGAGI (reference sequence). The ends were cut back, 8 bases at V and 4 bases at J, with 15 bases in the middle. This CDR3 spans 14 amino acids. DNA of the CDR3: TGTGCCAGCGGAGGCGCTGCTGGGAAAAACATTCAGTACTTC. This encodes CASGGAAGKNIQYF.

The chain has TRBV7-2 and TRBJ2-1; TRBD1 matches at 8 bases. The CDR3 runs 15 residues. Trimming removed 6 bases from V and 14 bases from J; junction bases left unmatched: 18. Germline V gives CDR1 SGHTA, CDR2 FQGNSA. The CDR3, as DNA: TGTGCCAGCAGGCCTTCCCCGAACAGGGGGAGCGGAAAGTTCTTC. This translates into CASRPSPNRGSGKFF.